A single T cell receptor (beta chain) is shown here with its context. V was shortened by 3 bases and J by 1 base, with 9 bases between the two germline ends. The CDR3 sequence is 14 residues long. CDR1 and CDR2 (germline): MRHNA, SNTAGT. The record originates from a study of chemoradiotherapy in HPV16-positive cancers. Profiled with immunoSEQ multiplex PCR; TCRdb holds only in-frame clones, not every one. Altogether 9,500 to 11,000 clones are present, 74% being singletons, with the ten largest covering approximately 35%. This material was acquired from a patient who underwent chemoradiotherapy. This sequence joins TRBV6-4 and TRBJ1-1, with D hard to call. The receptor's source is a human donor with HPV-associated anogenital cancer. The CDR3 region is CASSERSGNTEAFF. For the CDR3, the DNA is TGTGCCAGCAGTGAAAGATCCGGGAACACTGAAGCTTTCTTT.